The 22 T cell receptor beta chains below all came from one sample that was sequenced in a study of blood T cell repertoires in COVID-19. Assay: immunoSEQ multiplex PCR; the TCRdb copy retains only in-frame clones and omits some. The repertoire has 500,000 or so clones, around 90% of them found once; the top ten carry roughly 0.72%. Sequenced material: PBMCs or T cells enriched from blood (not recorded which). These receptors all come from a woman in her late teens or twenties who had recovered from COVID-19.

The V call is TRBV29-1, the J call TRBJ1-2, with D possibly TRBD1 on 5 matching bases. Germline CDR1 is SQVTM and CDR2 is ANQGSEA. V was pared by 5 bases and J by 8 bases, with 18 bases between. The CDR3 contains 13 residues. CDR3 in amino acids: CSVSHLDTDGYTF. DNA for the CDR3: TGCAGCGTTTCTCACTTGGACACGGACGGCTACACCTTC.

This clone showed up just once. The CDR3 loop is CASKKFLSSYNEQFF. For the CDR3, the DNA is TGCGCCAGCAAGAAGTTTCTCAGCTCCTACAATGAGCAGTTCTTC. The J gene is TRBJ2-1, the V gene TRBV5-1; no definite D call. The CDR3 is made up of 15 amino acids. V shed 6 bases and J shed 0 bases, with 13 bases lying between them. In germline, CDR1 is SGHRS, CDR2 YFSETQ.

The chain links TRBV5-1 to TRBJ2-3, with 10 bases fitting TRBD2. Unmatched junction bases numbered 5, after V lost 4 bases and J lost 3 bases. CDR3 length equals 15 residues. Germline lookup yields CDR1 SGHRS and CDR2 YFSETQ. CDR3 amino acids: CASSGTSGATDTQYF. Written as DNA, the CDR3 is TGCGCCAGCAGCGGCACTAGCGGGGCAACAGATACGCAGTATTTT.

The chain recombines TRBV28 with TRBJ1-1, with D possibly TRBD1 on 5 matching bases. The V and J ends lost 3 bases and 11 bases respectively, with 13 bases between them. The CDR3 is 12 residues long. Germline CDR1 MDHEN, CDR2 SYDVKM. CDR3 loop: CASSFQGLGAFF. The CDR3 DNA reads TGTGCCAGCAGTTTCCAGGGTCTCGGGGCTTTCTTT.

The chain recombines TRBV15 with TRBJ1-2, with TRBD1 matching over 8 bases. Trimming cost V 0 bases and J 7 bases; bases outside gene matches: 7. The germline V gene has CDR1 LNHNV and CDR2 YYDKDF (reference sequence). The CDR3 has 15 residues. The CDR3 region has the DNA TGTGCCACCAGCAGAGATAGAACAGGGGGACGTGGCTACACCTTC. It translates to CATSRDRTGGRGYTF.

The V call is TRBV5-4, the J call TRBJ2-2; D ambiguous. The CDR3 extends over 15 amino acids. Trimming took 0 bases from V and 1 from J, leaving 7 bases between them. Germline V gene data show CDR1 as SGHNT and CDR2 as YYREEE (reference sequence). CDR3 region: CASSLENGNTGELFF. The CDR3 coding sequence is TGTGCCAGCAGCTTGGAAAACGGGAACACCGGGGAGCTGTTTTTT. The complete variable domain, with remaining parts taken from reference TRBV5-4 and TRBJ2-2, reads ETGVTQSPTHLIKTRGQQVTLRCSSQSGHNTVSWYQQALGQGPQFIFQYYREEENGRGNFPPRFSGLQFPNYSSELNVNALELDDSALYLCASSLENGNTGELFFGEGSRLTVL.

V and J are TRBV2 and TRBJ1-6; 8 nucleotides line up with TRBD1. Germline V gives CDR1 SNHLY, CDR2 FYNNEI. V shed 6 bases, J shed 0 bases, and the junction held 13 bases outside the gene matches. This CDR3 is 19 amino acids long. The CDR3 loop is CASRGSGTGLNSYNSPLHF. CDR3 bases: TGTGCCAGCAGAGGTTCCGGGACAGGCTTGAACTCCTATAATTCACCCCTCCACTTT.

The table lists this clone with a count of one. CDR3 in amino acids: CAWSPQVYYGYTF. CDR3 nucleotides: TGTGCCTGGAGTCCCCAGGTATACTATGGCTACACCTTC. V and J are TRBV30 and TRBJ1-2; D not resolved. This CDR3 is 13 amino acids long. The V end lost 2 bases, the J end lost 3 bases, and 10 bases lay between the germline ends. Per germline, CDR1 GTSNPN and CDR2 SVGIG (reference sequence).

The CDR3 loop is CASIEQGFTTEAFF. The CDR3 coding sequence is TGTGCCAGCATCGAACAGGGCTTTACCACTGAAGCTTTCTTT. This chain uses TRBV28 with TRBJ1-1, with a tentative D call TRBD1 (6 bases). Per germline, CDR1 MDHEN and CDR2 SYDVKM. Trimming cost V 7 bases and J 4 bases, with 16 bases left between them. This CDR3 contains 14 residues.

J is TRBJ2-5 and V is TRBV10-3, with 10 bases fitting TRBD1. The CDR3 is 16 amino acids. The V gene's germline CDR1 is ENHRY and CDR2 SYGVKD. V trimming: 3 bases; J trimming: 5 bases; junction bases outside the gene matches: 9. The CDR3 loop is CAISDPRQGARETQYF. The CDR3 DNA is TGTGCCATCAGTGACCCACGACAGGGGGCTAGGGAGACCCAGTACTTC.

The CDR3 here is CSVTEDDRVRNEQYF. In DNA form, the CDR3 reads TGCAGCGTTACCGAAGATGACAGGGTCCGTAACGAGCAGTACTTC. The V gene is TRBV29-1, the J gene TRBJ2-7; 7 bases match TRBD1. Germline CDR1 SQVTM, CDR2 ANQGSEA. There are 15 residues in the CDR3. J was trimmed by 5 bases and V by 5 bases; bases with no gene match: 15.

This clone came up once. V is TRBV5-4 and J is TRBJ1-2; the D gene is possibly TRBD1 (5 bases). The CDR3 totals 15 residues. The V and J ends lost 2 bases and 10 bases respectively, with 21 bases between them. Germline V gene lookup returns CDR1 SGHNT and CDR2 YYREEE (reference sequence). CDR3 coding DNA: TGTGCCAGCAGCTTCGCCGGGACTCTATCCGGGGACTACACCTTC. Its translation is CASSFAGTLSGDYTF. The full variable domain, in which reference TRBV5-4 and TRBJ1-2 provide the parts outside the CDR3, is ETGVTQSPTHLIKTRGQQVTLRCSSQSGHNTVSWYQQALGQGPQFIFQYYREEENGRGNFPPRFSGLQFPNYSSELNVNALELDDSALYLCASSFAGTLSGDYTFGSGTRLTVV.

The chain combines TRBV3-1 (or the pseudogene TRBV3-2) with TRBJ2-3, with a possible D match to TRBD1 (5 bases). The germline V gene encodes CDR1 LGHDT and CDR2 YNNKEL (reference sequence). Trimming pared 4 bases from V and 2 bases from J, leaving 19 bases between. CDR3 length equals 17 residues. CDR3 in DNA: TGTGCCAGCAGCCCTCGTTGGCTCAGGGCGACCACAGATACGCAGTATTTT. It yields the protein CASSPRWLRATTDTQYF.

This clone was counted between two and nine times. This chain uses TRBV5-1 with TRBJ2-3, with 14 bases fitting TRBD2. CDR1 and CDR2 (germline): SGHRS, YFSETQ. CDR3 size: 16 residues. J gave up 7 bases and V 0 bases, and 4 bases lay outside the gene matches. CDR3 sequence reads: CASSLEGLAGGNTQYF. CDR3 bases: TGCGCCAGCAGCTTGGAAGGACTAGCGGGGGGCAATACGCAGTATTTT.

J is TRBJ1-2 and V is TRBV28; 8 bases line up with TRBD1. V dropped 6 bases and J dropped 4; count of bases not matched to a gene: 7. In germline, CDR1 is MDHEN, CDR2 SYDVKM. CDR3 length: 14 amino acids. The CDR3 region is CASSSQGGAYGYTF. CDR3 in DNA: TGTGCCAGCAGCTCACAGGGGGGGGCCTATGGCTACACCTTC.

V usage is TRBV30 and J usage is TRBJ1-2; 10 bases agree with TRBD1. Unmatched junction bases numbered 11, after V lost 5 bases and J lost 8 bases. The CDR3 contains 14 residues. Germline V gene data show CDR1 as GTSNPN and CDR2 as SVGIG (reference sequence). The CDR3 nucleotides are TGTGCCTGGCAAGAGATCGGGACAGGGGCCGGCTACACCTTC. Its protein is CAWQEIGTGAGYTF.

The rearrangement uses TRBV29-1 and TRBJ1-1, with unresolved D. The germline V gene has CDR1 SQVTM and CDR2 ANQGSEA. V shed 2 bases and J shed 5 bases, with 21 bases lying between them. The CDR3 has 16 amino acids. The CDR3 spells CSVELNRPGRLTEAFF. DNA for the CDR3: TGCAGCGTTGAATTGAACCGCCCAGGCAGATTAACTGAAGCTTTCTTT.

The CDR3 nucleotides are TGCGCCAGCACCACACTCGGAGGGGGCACAGATACGCAGTATTTT. Its translation is CASTTLGGGTDTQYF. J is TRBJ2-3 and V is TRBV5-1; possibly TRBD2 for D (6 bases). The V gene lost 6 bases and the J gene lost 1 base, with 15 bases spanning the gap. Germline CDR1 is SGHRS and CDR2 is YFSETQ. This CDR3 comprises 15 residues.

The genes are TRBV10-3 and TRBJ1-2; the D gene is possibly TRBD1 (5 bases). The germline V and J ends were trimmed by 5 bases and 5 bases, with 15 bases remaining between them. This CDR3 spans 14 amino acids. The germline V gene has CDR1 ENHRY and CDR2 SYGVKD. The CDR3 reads CAISPGGGGYGYTF. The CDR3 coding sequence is TGTGCCATCAGTCCCGGGGGGGGTGGATATGGCTACACCTTC.

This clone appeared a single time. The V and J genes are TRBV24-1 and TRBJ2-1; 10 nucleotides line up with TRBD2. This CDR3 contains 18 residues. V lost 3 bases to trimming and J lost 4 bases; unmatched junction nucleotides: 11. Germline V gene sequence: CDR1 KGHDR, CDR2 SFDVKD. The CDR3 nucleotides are TGTGCCACCAGTGATGGTCTTACTAGCGGGAAATTATACAATGAGCAGTTCTTC. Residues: CATSDGLTSGKLYNEQFF.

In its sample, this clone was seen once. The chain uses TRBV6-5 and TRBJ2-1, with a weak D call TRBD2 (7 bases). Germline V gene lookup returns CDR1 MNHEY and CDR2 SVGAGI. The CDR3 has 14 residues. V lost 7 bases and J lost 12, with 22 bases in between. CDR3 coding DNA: TGTGCCAGCACCGGAGGCGGGGGCCTTAACCGGCAGTTCTTC. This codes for CASTGGGGLNRQFF.

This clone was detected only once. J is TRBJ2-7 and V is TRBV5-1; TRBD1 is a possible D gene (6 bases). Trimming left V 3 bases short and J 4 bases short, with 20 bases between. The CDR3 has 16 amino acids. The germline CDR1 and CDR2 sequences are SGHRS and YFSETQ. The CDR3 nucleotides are TGCGCCAGCAGCTCGCAGGGGTGGGGAACTCGGTACGAGCAGTACTTC. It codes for CASSSQGWGTRYEQYF.